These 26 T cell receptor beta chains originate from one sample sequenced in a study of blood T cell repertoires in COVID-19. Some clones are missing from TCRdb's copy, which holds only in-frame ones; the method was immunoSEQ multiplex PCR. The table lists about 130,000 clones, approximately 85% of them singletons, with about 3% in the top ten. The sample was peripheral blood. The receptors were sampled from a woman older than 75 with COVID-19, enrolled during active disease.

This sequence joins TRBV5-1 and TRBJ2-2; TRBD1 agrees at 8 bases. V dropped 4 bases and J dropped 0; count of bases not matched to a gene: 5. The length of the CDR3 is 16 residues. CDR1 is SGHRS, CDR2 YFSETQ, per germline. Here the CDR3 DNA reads TGCGCCAGCAGCATACAGGGGGTTGCGAACACCGGGGAGCTGTTTTTT. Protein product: CASSIQGVANTGELFF.

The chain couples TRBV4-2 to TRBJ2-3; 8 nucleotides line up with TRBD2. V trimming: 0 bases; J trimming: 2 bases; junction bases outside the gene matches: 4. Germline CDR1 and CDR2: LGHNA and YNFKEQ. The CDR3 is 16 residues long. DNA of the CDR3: TGTGCCAGCAGCCAAGATACACTAGCGGACACAGATACGCAGTATTTT. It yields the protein CASSQDTLADTDTQYF.

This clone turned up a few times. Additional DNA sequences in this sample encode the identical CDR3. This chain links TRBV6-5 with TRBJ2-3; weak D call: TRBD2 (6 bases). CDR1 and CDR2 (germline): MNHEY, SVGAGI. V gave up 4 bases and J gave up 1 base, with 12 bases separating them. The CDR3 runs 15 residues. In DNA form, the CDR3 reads TGTGCCAGCAGTTTGCTTGGAGGGGGCACAGATACGCAGTATTTT. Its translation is CASSLLGGGTDTQYF.

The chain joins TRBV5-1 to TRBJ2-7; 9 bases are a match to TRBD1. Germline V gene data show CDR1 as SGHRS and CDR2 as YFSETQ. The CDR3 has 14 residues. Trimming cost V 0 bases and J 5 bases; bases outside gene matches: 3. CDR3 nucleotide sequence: TGCGCCAGCAGCTTGGCACAGGGGGCCAACGAGCAGTACTTC. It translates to CASSLAQGANEQYF.

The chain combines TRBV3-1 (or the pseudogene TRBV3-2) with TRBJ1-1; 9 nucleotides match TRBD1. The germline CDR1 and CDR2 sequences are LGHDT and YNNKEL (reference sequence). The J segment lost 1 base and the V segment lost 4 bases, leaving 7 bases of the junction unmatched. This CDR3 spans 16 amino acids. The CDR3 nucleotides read TGTGCCAGCAGCCCACATAAGGACAGGGGGAACACTGAAGCTTTCTTT. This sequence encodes CASSPHKDRGNTEAFF.

CDR3 bases: TGTGCCAGCTCACCATCGAGAGACAATGAGCAGTTCTTC. Translated: CASSPSRDNEQFF. The J gene is TRBJ2-1, the V gene TRBV18; D is unclear. The germline V gene encodes CDR1 KGHSH and CDR2 LQKENI. V lost 2 bases, J lost 5 bases, and 7 bases lay in between. The CDR3 has 13 amino acids.

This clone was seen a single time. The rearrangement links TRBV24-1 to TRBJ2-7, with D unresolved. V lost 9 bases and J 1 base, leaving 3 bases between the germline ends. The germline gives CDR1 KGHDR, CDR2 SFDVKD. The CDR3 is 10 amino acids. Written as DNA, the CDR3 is TGTGCCACCCGTTCCTACGAGCAGTACTTC. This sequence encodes CATRSYEQYF.

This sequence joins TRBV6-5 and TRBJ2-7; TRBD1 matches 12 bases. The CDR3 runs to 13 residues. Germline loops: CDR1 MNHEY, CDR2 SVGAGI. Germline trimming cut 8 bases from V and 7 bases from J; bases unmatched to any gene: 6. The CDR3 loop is CASSGQGAGEQYF. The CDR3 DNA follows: TGTGCCAGCTCGGGACAGGGGGCCGGAGAGCAGTACTTC.

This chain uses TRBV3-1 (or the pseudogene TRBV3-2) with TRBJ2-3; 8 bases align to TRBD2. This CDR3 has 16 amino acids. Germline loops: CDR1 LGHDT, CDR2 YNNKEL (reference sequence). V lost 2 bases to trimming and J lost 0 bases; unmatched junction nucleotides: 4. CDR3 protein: CASSQFASGSTDTQYF. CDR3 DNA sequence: TGTGCCAGCAGCCAATTCGCTAGCGGGAGCACAGATACGCAGTATTTT.

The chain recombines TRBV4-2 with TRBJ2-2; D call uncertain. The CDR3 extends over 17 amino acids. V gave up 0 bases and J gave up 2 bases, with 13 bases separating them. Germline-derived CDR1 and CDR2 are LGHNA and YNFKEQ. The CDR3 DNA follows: TGTGCCAGCAGCCAAGAGGTCAGTAGAGGTAACACCGGGGAGCTGTTTTTT. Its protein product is CASSQEVSRGNTGELFF.

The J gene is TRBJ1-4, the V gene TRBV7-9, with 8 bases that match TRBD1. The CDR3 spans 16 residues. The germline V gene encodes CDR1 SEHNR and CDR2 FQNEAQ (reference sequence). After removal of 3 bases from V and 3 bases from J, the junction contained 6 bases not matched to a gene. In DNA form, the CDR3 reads TGTGCCAGCAGCTTGATCAGGGGGCGGGCTAATGAAAAACTGTTTTTT. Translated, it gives CASSLIRGRANEKLFF. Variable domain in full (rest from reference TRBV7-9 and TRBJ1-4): DTGVSQNPRHKITKRGQNVTFRCDPISEHNRLYWYRQTLGQGPEFLTYFQNEAQLEKSRLLSDRFSAERPKGSFSTLEIQRTEQGDSAMYLCASSLIRGRANEKLFFGSGTQLSVL.

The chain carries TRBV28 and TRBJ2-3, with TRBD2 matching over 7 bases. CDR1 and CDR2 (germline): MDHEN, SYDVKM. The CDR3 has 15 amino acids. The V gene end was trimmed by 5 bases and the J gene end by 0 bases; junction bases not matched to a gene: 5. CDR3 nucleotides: TGTGCCAGCAGTGGAGACGGGAGGAGCACAGATACGCAGTATTTT. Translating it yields CASSGDGRSTDTQYF.

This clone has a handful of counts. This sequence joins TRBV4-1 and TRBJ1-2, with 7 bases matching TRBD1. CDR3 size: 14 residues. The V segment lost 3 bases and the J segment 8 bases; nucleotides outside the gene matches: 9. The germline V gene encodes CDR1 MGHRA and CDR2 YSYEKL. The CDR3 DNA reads TGCGCCAGCAGCCAGCCCGACAGGGTACAAGGCTACACCTTC. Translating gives CASSQPDRVQGYTF.

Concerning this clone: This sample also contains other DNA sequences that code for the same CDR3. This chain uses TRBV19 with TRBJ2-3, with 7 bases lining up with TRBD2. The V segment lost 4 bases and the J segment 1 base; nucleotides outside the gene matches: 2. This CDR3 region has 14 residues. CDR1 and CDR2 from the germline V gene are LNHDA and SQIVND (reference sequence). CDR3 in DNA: TGTGCCAGTAGTAGCGGGAGAGGCACAGATACGCAGTATTTT. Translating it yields CASSSGRGTDTQYF. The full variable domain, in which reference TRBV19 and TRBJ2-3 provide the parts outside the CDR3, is DGGITQSPKYLFRKEGQNVTLSCEQNLNHDAMYWYRQDPGQGLRLIYYSQIVNDFQKGDIAEGYSVSREKKESFPLTVTSAQKNPTAFYLCASSSGRGTDTQYFGPGTRLTVL.

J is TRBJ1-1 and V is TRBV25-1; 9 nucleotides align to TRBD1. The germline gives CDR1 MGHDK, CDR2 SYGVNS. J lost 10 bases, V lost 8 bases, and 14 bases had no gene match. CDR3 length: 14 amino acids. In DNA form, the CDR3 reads TGTGCCAGCCAGCAGACCACCGGGACAGGGCCAGCTTTCTTT. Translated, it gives CASQQTTGTGPAFF.

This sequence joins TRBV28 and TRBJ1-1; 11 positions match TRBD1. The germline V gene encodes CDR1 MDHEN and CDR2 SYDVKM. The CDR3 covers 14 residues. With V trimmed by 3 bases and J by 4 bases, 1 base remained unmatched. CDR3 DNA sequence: TGTGCCAGCAGTTTGGGGACAGGGGGCACTGAAGCTTTCTTT. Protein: CASSLGTGGTEAFF.

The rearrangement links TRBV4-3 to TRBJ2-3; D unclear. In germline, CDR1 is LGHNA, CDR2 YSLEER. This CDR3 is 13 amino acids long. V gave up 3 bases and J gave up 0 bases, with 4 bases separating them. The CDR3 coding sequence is TGCGCCAGCAGCCATCGGAGCACAGATACGCAGTATTTT. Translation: CASSHRSTDTQYF.

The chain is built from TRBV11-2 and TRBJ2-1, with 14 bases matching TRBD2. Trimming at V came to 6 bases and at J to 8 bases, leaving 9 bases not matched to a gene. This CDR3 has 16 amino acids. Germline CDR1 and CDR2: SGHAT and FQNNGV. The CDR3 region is CASRPSGLAGEDEQFF. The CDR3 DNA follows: TGTGCCAGCAGACCCTCGGGACTAGCGGGAGAGGATGAGCAGTTCTTC.

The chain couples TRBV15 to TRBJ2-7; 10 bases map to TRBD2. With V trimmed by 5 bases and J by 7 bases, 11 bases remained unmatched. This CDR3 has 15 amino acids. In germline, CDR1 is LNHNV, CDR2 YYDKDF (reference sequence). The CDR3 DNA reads TGTGCCACCAGCGTCGAAGCCGGGACTAGCGCAGAGCAGTACTTC. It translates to CATSVEAGTSAEQYF.

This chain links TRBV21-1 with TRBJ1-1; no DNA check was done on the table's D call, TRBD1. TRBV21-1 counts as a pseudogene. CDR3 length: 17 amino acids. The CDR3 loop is CASSKVYRQGSHTEAFF. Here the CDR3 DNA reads TGTGCCAGCAGCAAAGTATACCGACAGGGATCGCACACTGAAGCTTTCTTT.

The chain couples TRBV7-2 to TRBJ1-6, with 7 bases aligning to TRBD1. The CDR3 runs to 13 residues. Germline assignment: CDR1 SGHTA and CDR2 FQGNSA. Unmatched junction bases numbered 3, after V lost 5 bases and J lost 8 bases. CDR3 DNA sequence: TGTGCCAGCAGCCCCCAGGGGGATTCACCCCTCCACTTT. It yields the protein CASSPQGDSPLHF.

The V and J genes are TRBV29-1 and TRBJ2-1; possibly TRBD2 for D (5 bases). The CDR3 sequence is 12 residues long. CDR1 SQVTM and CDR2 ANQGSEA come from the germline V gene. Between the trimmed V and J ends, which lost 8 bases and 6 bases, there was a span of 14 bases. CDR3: CSTGPRGNEQFF. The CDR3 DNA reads TGCAGCACCGGGCCTCGGGGCAATGAGCAGTTCTTC.

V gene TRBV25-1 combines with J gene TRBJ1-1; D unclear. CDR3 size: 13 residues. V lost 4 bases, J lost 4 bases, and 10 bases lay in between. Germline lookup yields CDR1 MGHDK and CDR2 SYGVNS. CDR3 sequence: CASSAGGITEAFF. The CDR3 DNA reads TGTGCCAGCAGTGCAGGTGGAATCACTGAAGCTTTCTTT.

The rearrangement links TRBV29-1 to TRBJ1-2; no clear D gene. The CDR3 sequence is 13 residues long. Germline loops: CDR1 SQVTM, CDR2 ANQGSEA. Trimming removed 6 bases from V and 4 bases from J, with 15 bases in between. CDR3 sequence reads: CSVRENTPYGYTF. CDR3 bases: TGCAGCGTGCGGGAAAACACTCCCTATGGCTACACCTTC.

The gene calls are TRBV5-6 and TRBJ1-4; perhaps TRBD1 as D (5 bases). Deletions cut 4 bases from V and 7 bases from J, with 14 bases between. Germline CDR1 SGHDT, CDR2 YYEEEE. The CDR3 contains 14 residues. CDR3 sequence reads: CASSDQGTGEKLFF. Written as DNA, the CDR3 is TGTGCCAGCAGCGACCAGGGTACCGGTGAAAAACTGTTTTTT.

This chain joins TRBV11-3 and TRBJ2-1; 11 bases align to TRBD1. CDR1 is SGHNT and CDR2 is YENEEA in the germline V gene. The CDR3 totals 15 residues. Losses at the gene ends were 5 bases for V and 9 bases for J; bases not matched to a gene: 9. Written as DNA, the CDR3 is TGTGCCAGCAGCCAAGGACAGGGGGCTTACGGTGAGCAGTTCTTC. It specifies CASSQGQGAYGEQFF. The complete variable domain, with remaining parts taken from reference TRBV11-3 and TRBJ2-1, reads EAGVVQSPRYKIIEKKQPVAFWCNPISGHNTLYWYLQNLGQGPELLIRYENEEAVDDSQLPKDRFSAERLKGVDSTLKIQPAELGDSAVYLCASSQGQGAYGEQFFGPGTRLTVL.